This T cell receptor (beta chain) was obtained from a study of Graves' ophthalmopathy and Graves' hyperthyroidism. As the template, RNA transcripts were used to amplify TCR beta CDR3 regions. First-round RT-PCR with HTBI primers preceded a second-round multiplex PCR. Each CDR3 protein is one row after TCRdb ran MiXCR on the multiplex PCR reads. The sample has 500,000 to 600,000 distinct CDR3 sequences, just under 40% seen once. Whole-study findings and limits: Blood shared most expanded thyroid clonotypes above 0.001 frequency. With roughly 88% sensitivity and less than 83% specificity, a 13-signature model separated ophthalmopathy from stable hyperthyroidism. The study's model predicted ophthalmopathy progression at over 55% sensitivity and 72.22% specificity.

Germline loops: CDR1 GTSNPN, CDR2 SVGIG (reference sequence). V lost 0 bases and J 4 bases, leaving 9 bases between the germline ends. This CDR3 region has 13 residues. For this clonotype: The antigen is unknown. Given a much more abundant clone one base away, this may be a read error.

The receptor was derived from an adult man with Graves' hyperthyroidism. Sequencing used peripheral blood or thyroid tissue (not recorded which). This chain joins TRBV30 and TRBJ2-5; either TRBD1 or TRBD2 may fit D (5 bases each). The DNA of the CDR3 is TGTGCCTGGAGTGTGGGACGGAGAGAGACCCAGTACTTC. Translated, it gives CAWSVGRRETQYF.